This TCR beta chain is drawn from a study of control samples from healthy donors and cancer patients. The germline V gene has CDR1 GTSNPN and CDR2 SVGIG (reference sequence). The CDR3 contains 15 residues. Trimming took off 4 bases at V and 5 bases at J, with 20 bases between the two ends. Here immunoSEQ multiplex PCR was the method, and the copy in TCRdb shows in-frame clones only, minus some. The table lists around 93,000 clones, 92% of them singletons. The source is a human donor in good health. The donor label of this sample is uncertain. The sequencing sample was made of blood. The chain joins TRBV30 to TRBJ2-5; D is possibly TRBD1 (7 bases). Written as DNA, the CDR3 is TGTGCCTGGACCCATCAGGGGGGCCCTGGGGAGACCCAGTACTTC. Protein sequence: CAWTHQGGPGETQYF.